These 4 T cell receptor beta chains came from one sample sequenced in a study of vaccination and CD4 T cells after COVID-19. Stated time point: late sampling 161 to 241 days after vaccination in three convalescent patients. TCRdb re-derived calls from the PCR reads in MiXCR, one entry per CDR3 protein. The repertoire has 35,000 to 45,000 distinct CDR3 sequences, 36% of them found once; the top ten carry 4.5% to 7%. The sample in question was CD4+ T cells from blood, obtained about 7 months after SARS-CoV-2 vaccination. The source of these receptors is a human donor who had recovered from COVID-19.

V is TRBV28 and J is TRBJ1-3; D perhaps matches TRBD1 (6 bases). The ends were cut back, 5 bases at V and 4 bases at J, with 15 bases in the middle. CDR1 is MDHEN, CDR2 SYDVKM, per germline. The CDR3 totals 15 residues. The CDR3 nucleotides read TGTGCCAGCAGTCAAGTAACAGGGTTCGGAAACACCATATATTTT. As protein: CASSQVTGFGNTIYF. The whole variable domain, remainder taken from reference TRBV28 and TRBJ1-3, is DVKVTQSSRYLVKRTGEKVFLECVQDMDHENMFWYRQDPGLGLRLIYFSYDVKMKEKGDIPEGYSVSREKKERFSLILESASTNQTSMYLCASSQVTGFGNTIYFGEGSWLTVV.

The chain combines TRBV28 with TRBJ1-1, with D unclear. There are 14 residues in the CDR3. Trimming took 5 bases from V and 3 from J, leaving 13 bases between them. The V gene's germline CDR1 is MDHEN and CDR2 SYDVKM. The CDR3 here is CASSPADGYTEAFF. CDR3 sequence (DNA): TGTGCCAGCAGTCCCGCCGACGGTTACACTGAAGCTTTCTTT.

The chain links TRBV2 to TRBJ1-5; D not resolved. Germline V lookup: CDR1 SNHLY, CDR2 FYNNEI. The ends were cut back, 4 bases at V and 2 bases at J, with 12 bases in the middle. The CDR3 consists of 15 residues. CDR3 bases: TGTGCCAGCAGTGTGGGTCGTTTGGGCAATCAGCCCCAGCATTTT. Amino acid sequence: CASSVGRLGNQPQHF.

CDR3 DNA: TGTGCCATCAGTGAGTCAACGGCCTATGGCTACACCTTC. Amino acids: CAISESTAYGYTF. The V and J genes are TRBV10-3 and TRBJ1-2; D unclear. Germline-derived CDR1 and CDR2 are ENHRY and SYGVKD. The V and J ends lost 0 bases and 4 bases respectively, with 6 bases between them. The CDR3 extends over 13 amino acids.